The 14 T cell receptor beta chains listed next were all sequenced from one sample in a study of cytomegalovirus exposure and HLA in healthy donors. It was with 60 Vbeta and 13 Jbeta primers that the PCR ran. Data came from immunoSEQ multiplex PCR; TCRdb stores just in-frame clones and leaves some out. This table has 54,000 or so clones, around 62% appearing once. Sequencing used PBMCs. These TCRs come from a human donor in good health.

The rearrangement joins TRBV19 to TRBJ2-5; D possibly corresponds to TRBD1 (6 bases). The better agreement between TRBJ2-7 and the DNA end casts doubt on the J call. The CDR3 extends over 13 amino acids. Germline CDR1 LNHDA, CDR2 SQIVND (reference sequence). DNA for the CDR3: TGTGCCAGGACTCGGACAGACTTTTACGAGCAGTACTTC. Encoded protein: CARTRTDFYEQYF.

This clone was seen only once. The V gene is TRBV5-1, the J gene TRBJ2-5; 11 nucleotides line up with TRBD1. The CDR3 is made up of 15 amino acids. J lost 2 bases, V lost 4 bases, and 4 bases had no gene match. Germline CDR1 and CDR2: SGHRS and YFSETQ. CDR3 in DNA: TGCGCCAGCAGCCAGGGACAGGGGGGACAAGAGACCCAGTACTTC. It yields the protein CASSQGQGGQETQYF.

The chain is built from TRBV4-1 and TRBJ2-3, with 8 bases identical to TRBD1. V gave up 1 base and J gave up 2 bases; unmatched junction bases: 11. Germline V lookup: CDR1 MGHRA, CDR2 YSYEKL. This CDR3 comprises 18 residues. The CDR3 nucleotides read TGCGCCAGCAGCCAAGCCGCCCTAGGGACAGGACACACAGATACGCAGTATTTT. It specifies CASSQAALGTGHTDTQYF.

This clone was seen more than once but under ten times. This sequence joins TRBV29-1 and TRBJ1-2; TRBD1 agrees at 8 bases. The germline V gene encodes CDR1 SQVTM and CDR2 ANQGSEA. V dropped 5 bases and J dropped 2; count of bases not matched to a gene: 13. The CDR3 extends over 16 amino acids. The DNA of the CDR3 is TGCAGCGTTACGGGTGGACAGGGCCTTTCCAACTATGGCTACACCTTC. Its translation is CSVTGGQGLSNYGYTF.

The J gene is TRBJ2-3, the V gene TRBV7-3; D is uncertain. Trimming removed 2 bases at V and 0 bases at J, with 9 bases between. Germline V gene data show CDR1 as SGHTA and CDR2 as FQGTGA. This CDR3 comprises 15 residues. DNA for the CDR3: TGTGCCAGCAGCTTAGGCAGTTATAGCACAGATACGCAGTATTTT. Its protein is CASSLGSYSTDTQYF.

The genes are TRBV19 and TRBJ1-5, with D unresolved. Germline V lookup: CDR1 LNHDA, CDR2 SQIVND (reference sequence). Trimming stripped 5 bases from V and 7 bases from J, with 12 bases between. There are 13 residues in the CDR3. CDR3 nucleotides: TGTGCCAGTAGTTTTGGACTGCGGCAGCCCCAGCATTTT. Translated, it gives CASSFGLRQPQHF.

The chain couples TRBV2 to TRBJ2-3; maybe TRBD2 (5 bases). Between the trimmed V and J ends, which lost 6 bases and 8 bases, there was a span of 12 bases. Per the germline V gene, CDR1 is SNHLY and CDR2 is FYNNEI. The CDR3 loop spans 12 amino acids. The CDR3 here is CASRAAGGTQYF. CDR3 nucleotide sequence: TGTGCCAGCAGAGCCGCTGGAGGTACGCAGTATTTT.

V and J are TRBV19 and TRBJ1-4; 10 positions agree with TRBD1. V gave up 4 bases and J gave up 8 bases; unmatched junction bases: 7. There are 15 residues in the CDR3. CDR1 LNHDA and CDR2 SQIVND come from the germline V gene (reference sequence). CDR3 nucleotide sequence: TGTGCCAGTAGTAGCCGGGGGACAGGGGACGAAAAACTGTTTTTT. Translation gives CASSSRGTGDEKLFF.

V usage is TRBV7-9 and J usage is TRBJ2-4; 9 bases fit TRBD1. The trim removed 1 base at V and 4 bases at J, leaving 5 bases unmatched. The CDR3 is 16 residues long. Germline values: CDR1 SEHNR, CDR2 FQNEAQ (reference sequence). The CDR3 here is CASSLGGQGFKNIQYF. CDR3 coding DNA: TGTGCCAGCAGCTTAGGGGGACAGGGTTTTAAAAACATTCAGTACTTC.

This chain links TRBV18 with TRBJ2-1; possible D gene TRBD2, 7 bases. V lost 3 bases, J lost 7 bases, and 10 bases lay in between. This CDR3 comprises 13 residues. Per the germline V gene, CDR1 is KGHSH and CDR2 is LQKENI. Here the CDR3 reads CASSPGGRNEQFF. The CDR3 nucleotides read TGTGCCAGCTCACCGGGGGGGCGAAATGAGCAGTTCTTC.

The V gene is TRBV2, the J gene TRBJ2-7; maybe TRBD1 (5 bases). From germline, CDR1 is SNHLY and CDR2 FYNNEI. The V gene lost 3 bases and the J gene lost 2 bases, with 14 bases spanning the gap. The CDR3 extends over 15 amino acids. For the CDR3, the DNA is TGTGCCAGCAGTGAGGGGCTGCGGCACCCCTACGAGCAGTACTTC. Its translation is CASSEGLRHPYEQYF.

To note about this clone: The junction departs from germline at one end; a sequencing error may be responsible. The chain links TRBV10-3 to TRBJ2-7; no firm D call. The CDR3 is 14 residues long. Germline-derived CDR1 and CDR2 are ENHRY and SYGVKD. The CDR3 reads CAISLTAFTYGQYF. The CDR3 coding sequence is TGTGCCATCAGTCTCACCGCATTCACCTACGGGCAGTACTTC.

This chain uses TRBV2 with TRBJ2-4; tentatively, D is TRBD1 (6 bases). CDR3 length: 12 residues. Trimming pared 3 bases from V and 13 bases from J, leaving 13 bases between. The germline CDR1 and CDR2 sequences are SNHLY and FYNNEI. The CDR3 region is CASSEYRVPQYF. CDR3 nucleotide sequence: TGTGCCAGCAGTGAGTACAGGGTGCCACAGTACTTC.

Only one count was recorded for this clone. This chain links TRBV6-1 with TRBJ1-4; D gene uncertain. The CDR3 is made up of 15 amino acids. From germline, CDR1 is MNHNS and CDR2 SASEGT. The germline V and J ends were trimmed by 2 bases and 8 bases, with 15 bases remaining between them. The CDR3 reads CASSEQSPSGEKLFF. The CDR3 nucleotides are TGTGCCAGCAGTGAACAGTCTCCCTCTGGCGAAAAACTGTTTTTT.